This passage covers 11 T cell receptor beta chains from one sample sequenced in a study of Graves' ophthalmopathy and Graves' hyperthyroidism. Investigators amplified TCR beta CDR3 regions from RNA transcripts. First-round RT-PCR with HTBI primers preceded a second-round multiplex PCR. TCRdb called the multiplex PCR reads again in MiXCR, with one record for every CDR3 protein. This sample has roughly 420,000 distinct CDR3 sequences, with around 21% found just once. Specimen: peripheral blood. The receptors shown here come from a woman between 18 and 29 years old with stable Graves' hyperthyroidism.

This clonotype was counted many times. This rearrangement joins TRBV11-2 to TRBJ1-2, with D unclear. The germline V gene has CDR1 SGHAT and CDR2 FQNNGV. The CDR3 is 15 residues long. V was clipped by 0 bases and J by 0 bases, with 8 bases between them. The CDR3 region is CASSLESRTNYGYTF. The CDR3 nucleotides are TGTGCCAGCAGCTTAGAAAGTAGAACTAACTATGGCTACACCTTC.

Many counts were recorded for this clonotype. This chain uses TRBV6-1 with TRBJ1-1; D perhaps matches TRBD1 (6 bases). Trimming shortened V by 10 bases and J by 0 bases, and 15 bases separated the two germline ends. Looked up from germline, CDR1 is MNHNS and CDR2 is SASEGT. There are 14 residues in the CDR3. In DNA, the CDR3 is TGTGCCACGGAGCAGGGGTCCTTGAACACTGAAGCTTTCTTT. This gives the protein CATEQGSLNTEAFF.

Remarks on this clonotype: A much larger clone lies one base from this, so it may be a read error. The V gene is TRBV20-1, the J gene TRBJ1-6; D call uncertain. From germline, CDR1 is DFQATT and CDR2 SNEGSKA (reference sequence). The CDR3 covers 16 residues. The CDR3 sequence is CSARDAHLEYNSPLRF. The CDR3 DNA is TGCAGTGCTAGAGATGCCCATTTGGAGTATAATTCACCCCTCCGCTTT.

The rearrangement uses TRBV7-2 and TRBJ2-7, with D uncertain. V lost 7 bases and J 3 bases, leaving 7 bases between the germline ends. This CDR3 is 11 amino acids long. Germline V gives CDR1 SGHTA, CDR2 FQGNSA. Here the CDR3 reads CASILDYEQYF. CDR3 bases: TGTGCCAGCATTCTCGACTACGAGCAGTACTTC. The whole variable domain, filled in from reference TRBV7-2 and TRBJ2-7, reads GAGVSQSPSNKVTEKGKDVELRCDPISGHTALYWYRQSLGQGLEFLIYFQGNSAPDKSGLPSDRFSAERTGGSVSTLTIQRTQQEDSAVYLCASILDYEQYFGPGTRLTVT.

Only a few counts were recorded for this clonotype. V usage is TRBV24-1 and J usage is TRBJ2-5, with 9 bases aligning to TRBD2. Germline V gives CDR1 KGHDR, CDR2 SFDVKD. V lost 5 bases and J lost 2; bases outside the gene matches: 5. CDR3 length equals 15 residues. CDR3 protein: CATSVSGGAQETQYF. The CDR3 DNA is TGTGCCACCAGTGTTAGCGGGGGAGCACAAGAGACCCAGTACTTC.

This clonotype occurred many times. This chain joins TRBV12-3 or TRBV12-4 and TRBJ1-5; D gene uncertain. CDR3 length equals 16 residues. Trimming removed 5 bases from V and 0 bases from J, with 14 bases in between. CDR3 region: CASSIPSFDSNQPQHF. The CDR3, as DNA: TGTGCCAGCAGTATCCCTTCATTCGATAGCAATCAGCCCCAGCATTTT.

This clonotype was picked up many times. In nucleotides, the CDR3 is TGTGCCATCAGTGAAAGGGGTAAGGCTCAGCCCCAGCATTTT. Translating it yields CAISERGKAQPQHF. This chain joins TRBV10-3 and TRBJ1-5; weak D call: TRBD1 (5 bases). This CDR3 is built from 14 residues. Germline CDR1 reads ENHRY; CDR2 reads SYGVKD. Trimming removed 3 bases from V and 6 bases from J, with 12 bases in between.

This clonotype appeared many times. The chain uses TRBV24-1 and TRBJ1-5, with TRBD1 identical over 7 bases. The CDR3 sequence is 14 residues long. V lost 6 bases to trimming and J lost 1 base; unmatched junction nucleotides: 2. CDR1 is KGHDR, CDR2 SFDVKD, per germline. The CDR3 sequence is CATSMTGSNQPQHF. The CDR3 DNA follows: TGTGCCACCAGTATGACAGGGAGCAATCAGCCCCAGCATTTT.

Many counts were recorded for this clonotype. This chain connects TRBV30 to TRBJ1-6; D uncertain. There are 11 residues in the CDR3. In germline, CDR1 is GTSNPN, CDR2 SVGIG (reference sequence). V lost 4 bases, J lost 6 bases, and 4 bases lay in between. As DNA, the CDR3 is TGTGCCTGGACAGCTAATTCACCCCTCCACTTT. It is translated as CAWTANSPLHF.

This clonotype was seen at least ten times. The CDR3 loop is CASSQGRQGAYEQYF. Here the CDR3 DNA reads TGCGCCAGCAGCCAAGGGAGGCAGGGGGCTTACGAGCAGTACTTC. This chain links TRBV4-1 with TRBJ2-7; TRBD1 matches 8 bases. V dropped 1 base and J dropped 4; count of bases not matched to a gene: 6. The CDR3 is made up of 15 amino acids. Germline V lookup: CDR1 MGHRA, CDR2 YSYEKL.

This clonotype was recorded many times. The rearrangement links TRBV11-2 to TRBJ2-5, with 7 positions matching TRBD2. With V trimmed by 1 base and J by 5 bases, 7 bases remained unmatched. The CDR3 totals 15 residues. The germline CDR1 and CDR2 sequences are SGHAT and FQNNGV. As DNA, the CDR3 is TGTGCCAGCAGCTTAGGTCGTCAGGGAGGGGAGACCCAGTACTTC. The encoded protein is CASSLGRQGGETQYF.